What follows is one T cell receptor beta chain and its context. The target of this receptor is not known. No base quality values were provided; no much bigger clone lies one nucleotide off. This entry belongs to a study of T cell changes during pregnancy in multiple sclerosis (dated 2019 in TCRdb). In terms of the full investigation: In women with multiple sclerosis, the researchers looked at how the T cell repertoire shifted as pregnancy progressed.

CDR1 is given as SGHAT and CDR2 as FQNNGV, both from the germline V gene. V is cut back by 2 bases and J by 3 bases, with 10 bases in the junction unmatched. The CDR3 runs 16 residues from the cysteine to the phenylalanine. Only the CDR3 region is kept as DNA, spanning 48 bases read in frame from base 1. Receptors were amplified or captured by the immunoSEQ multiplex PCR assay. Imported from immuneACCESS, the table was reduced by TCRdb to in-frame sequences with V and J called. These copies leave out some clones; in studies compared against another copy, an unresolved V gene accounts for under half, and the cause of the remainder is not known. Across this sample there are roughly 38,000 clones, with around 94% seen only once. Together, the top ten hold around 0.8% of the sample.

The chain is made from TRBV11-2 and TRBJ2-7, with TRBD2 identical over 7 junction bases. The sequence was collected from a female donor with multiple sclerosis, enrolled in a pregnancy study. The input for sequencing was CD4+ T cells from peripheral blood mononuclear cells, taken before pregnancy. Here the CDR3 is given as CASSLLRGKVGYEQYF. The DNA sequence is TGTGCCAGCAGCTTATTGCGGGGGAAGGTCGGCTACGAGCAGTACTTC.